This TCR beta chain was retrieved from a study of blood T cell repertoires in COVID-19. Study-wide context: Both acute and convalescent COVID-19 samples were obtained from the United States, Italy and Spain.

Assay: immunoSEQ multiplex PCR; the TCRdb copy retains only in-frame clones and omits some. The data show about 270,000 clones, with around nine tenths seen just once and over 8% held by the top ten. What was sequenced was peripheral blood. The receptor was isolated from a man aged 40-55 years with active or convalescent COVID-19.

CDR3: CASRTRTVANTGELFF. As DNA, the CDR3 is TGTGCCAGCAGAACTCGGACAGTCGCGAACACCGGGGAGCTGTTTTTT. The V and J genes are TRBV7-6 and TRBJ2-2; a possible D gene is TRBD1 (6 bases). V was pared by 6 bases and J by 0 bases, with 14 bases between. Germline V gene lookup returns CDR1 SGHVS and CDR2 FNYEAQ. The CDR3 totals 16 residues.